The sequence of this TCR beta chain was determined in a study of shared clonotypes between healthy human individuals. TCRdb keeps only in-frame clones here, not all; method: immunoSEQ multiplex PCR. The sample has roughly 2.5 million clones; 90% to 95% are singletons. This clone came up once. Its specificity is unknown. The junction had 10 bases not matched to a gene; V was cut back by 3 bases and J by 3 bases. Germline V lookup: CDR1 LNHDA, CDR2 SQIVND (reference sequence). The length of the CDR3 is 17 residues. Study-wide findings and caveats: Among the subsets, naive ones generally showed larger estimated richness than memory ones. Rarefaction gave evidence that sorted-subset sequencing remained incomplete despite large depth.

The donors, healthy adults who were HIV-negative, had experienced no recent acute infections or vaccinations. Naive CD4+ cells were CD45RA-selected; the remaining cells were memory. The source of this sequence is a man aged 18 to 30 in good health. The chain links TRBV19 to TRBJ2-2; 7 bases map to TRBD1. Sequenced: naive CD4+ T cells sorted from blood. Subset noted: CD45RA+ positively selected. As DNA, the CDR3 is TGTGCCAGTAGTATTAGTCTCCGGGACAGATACACCGGGGAGCTGTTTTTT. Protein: CASSISLRDRYTGELFF.